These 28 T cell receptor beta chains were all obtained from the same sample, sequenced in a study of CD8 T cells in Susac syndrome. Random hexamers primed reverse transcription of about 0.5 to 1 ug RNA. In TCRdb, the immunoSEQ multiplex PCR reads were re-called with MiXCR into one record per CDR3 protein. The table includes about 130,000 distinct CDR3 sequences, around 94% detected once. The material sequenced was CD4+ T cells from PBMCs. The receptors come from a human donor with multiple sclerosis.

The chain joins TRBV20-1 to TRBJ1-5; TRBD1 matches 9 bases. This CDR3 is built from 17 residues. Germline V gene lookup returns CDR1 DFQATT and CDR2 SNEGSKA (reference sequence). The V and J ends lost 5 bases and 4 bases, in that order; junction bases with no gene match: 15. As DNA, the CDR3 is TGCAGTGCTTCCGCACAGGGGACAGGGTGGAGGAATCAGCCCCAGCATTTT. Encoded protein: CSASAQGTGWRNQPQHF.

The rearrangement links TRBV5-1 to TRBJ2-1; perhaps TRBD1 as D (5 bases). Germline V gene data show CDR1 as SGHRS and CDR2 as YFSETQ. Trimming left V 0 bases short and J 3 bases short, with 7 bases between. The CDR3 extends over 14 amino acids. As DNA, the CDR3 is TGCGCCAGCAGCTTGGAAGGGGTCTACAATGAGCAGTTCTTC. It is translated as CASSLEGVYNEQFF.

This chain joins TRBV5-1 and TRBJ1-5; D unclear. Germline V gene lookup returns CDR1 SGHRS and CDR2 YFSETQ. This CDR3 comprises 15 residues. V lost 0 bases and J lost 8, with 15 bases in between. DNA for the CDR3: TGCGCCAGCAGCTTGGCGGATGGCGCGGGAGAGCCCCAGCATTTT. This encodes CASSLADGAGEPQHF.

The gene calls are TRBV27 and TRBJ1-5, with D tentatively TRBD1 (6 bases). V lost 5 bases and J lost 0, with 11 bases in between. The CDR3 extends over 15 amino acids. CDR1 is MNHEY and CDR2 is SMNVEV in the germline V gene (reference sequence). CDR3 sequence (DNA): TGTGCCAGCAGTCCACAGGGTTTTAGCAATCAGCCCCAGCATTTT. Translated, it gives CASSPQGFSNQPQHF.

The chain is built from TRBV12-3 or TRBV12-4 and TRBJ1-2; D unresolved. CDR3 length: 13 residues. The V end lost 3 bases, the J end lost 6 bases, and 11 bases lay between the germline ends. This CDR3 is CASSFRVLDGYTF. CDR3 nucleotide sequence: TGTGCCAGCAGTTTCCGGGTGTTAGATGGCTACACCTTC.

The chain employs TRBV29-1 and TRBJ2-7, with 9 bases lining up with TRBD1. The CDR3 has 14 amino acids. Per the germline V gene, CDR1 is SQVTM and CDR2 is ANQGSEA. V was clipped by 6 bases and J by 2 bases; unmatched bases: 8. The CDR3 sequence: CSVLDRGNAYEQYF. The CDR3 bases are TGCAGCGTATTGGACAGGGGCAATGCCTACGAGCAGTACTTC.

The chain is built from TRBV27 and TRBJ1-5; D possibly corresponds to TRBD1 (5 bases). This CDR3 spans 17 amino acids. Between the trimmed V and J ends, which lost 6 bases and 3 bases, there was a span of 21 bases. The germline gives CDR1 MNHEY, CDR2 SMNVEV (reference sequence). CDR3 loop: CASRSTVAGRINQPQHF. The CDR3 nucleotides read TGTGCCAGCAGATCAACTGTCGCAGGGAGAATCAATCAGCCCCAGCATTTT.

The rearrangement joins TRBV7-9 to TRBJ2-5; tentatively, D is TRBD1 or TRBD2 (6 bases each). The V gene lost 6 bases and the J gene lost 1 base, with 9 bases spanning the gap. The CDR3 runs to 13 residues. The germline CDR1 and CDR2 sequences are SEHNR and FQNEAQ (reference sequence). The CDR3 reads CASRRDTQETQYF. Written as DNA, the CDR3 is TGTGCCAGCAGGCGGGACACCCAAGAGACCCAGTACTTC.

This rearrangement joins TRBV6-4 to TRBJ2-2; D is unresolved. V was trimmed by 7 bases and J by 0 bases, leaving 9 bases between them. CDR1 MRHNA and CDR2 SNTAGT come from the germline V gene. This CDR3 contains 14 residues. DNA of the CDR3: TGTGCCAGCAAGGAAGTGGCGAACACCGGGGAGCTGTTTTTT. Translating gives CASKEVANTGELFF.

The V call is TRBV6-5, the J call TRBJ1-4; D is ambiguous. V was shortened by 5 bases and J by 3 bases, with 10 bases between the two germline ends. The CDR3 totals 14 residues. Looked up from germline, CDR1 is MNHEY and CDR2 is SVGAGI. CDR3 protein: CASSTTPANEKLFF. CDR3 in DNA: TGTGCCAGCAGTACGACCCCCGCTAATGAAAAACTGTTTTTT.

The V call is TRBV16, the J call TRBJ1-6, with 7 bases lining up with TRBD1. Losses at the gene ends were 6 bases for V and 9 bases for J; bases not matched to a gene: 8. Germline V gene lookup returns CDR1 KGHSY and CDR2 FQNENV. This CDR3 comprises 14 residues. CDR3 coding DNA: TGTGCCAGCAGACGCGGGACAGCTCCTTCACCCCTCCACTTT. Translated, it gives CASRRGTAPSPLHF. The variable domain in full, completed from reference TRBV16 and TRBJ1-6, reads GEEVAQTPKHLVRGEGQKAKLYCAPIKGHSYVFWYQQVLKNEFKFLISFQNENVFDETGMPKERFSAKCLPNSPCSLEIQATKLEDSAVYFCASRRGTAPSPLHFGNGTRLTVT.

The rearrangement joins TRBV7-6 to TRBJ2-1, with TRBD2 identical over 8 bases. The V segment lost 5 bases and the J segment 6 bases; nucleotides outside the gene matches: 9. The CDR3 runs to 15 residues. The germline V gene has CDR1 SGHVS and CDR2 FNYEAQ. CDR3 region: CASSPGGEWGNEQFF. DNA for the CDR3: TGTGCCAGCAGCCCCGGGGGGGAATGGGGCAATGAGCAGTTCTTC.

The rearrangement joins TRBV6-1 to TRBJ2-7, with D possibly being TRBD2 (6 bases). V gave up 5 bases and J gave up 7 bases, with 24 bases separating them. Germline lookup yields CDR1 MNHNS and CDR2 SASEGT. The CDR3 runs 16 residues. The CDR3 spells CASSPLNGGRRGEQYF. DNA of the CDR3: TGTGCCAGCAGTCCCCTAAACGGAGGGCGAAGAGGGGAGCAGTACTTC.

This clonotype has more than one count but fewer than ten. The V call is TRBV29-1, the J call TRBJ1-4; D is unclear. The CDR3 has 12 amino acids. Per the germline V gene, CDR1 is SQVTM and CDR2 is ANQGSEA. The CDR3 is CSVNVANEKLFF. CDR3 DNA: TGCAGTGTTAACGTAGCTAATGAAAAACTGTTTTTT.

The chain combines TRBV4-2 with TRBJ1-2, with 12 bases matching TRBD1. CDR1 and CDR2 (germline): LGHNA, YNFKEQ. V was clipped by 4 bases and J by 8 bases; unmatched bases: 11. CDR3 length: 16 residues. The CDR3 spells CASSREGTGGTGGYTF. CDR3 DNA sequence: TGTGCCAGCAGCCGGGAGGGGACAGGGGGCACTGGGGGCTACACCTTC.

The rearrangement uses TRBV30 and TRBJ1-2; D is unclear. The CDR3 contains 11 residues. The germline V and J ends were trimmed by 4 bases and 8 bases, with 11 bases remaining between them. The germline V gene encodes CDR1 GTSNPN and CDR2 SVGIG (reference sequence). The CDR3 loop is CAWNIGLGYTF. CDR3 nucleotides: TGTGCCTGGAATATTGGCCTAGGCTACACCTTC. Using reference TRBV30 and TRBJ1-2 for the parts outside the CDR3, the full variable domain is SQTIHQWPATLVQPVGSPLSLECTVEGTSNPNLYWYRQAAGRGLQLLFYSVGIGQISSEVPQNLSASRPQDRQFILSSKKLLLSDSGFYLCAWNIGLGYTFGSGTRLTVV.

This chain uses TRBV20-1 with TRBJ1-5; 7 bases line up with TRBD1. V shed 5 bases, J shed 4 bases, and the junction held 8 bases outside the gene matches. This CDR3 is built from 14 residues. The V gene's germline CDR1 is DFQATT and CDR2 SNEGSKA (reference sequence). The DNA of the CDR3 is TGCAGTGCTGGGGGACAGACTAGGAATCAGCCCCAGCATTTT. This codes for CSAGGQTRNQPQHF.

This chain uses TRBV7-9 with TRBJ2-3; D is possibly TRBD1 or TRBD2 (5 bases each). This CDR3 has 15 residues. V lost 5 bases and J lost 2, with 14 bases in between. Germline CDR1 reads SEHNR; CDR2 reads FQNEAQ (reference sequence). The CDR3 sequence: CASSPRRDHTDTQYF. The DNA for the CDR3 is TGTGCCAGCAGCCCACGTCGGGACCACACAGATACGCAGTATTTT.

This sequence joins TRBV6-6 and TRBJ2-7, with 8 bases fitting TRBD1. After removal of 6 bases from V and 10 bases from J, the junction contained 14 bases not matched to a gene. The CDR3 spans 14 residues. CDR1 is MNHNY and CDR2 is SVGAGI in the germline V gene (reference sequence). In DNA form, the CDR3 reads TGTGCCAGCAGGGCCACGGGACAGGTCCCCTACCAGTACTTC. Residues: CASRATGQVPYQYF.

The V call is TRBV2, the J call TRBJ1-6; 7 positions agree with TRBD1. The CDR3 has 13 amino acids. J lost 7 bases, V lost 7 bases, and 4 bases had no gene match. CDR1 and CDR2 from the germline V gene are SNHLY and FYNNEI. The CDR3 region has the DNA TGTGCCAGCAAGGGACAGATCAATTCACCCCTCCACTTT. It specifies CASKGQINSPLHF.

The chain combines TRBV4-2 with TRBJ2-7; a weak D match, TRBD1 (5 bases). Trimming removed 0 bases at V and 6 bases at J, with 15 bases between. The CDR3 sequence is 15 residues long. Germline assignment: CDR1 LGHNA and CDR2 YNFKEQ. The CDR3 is CASSQEVRTPAEQYF. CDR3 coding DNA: TGTGCCAGCAGCCAAGAAGTGAGGACACCAGCCGAGCAGTACTTC.

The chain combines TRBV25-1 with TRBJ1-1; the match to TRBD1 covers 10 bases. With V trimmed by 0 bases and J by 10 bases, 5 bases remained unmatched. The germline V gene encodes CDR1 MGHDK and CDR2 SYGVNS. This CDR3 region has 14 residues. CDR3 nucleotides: TGTGCCAGCAGTGAATATCCGGGACAGGGGAGAGCTTTCTTT. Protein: CASSEYPGQGRAFF.

The CDR3 spells CASSPSLVAGSTGELFF. The CDR3 DNA reads TGTGCCAGCAGCCCCTCTTTGGTAGCGGGAAGTACCGGGGAGCTGTTTTTT. The chain uses TRBV3-1 and TRBJ2-2, with TRBD2 matching 8 bases. Germline trimming cut 4 bases from V and 5 bases from J; bases unmatched to any gene: 12. The CDR3 extends over 17 amino acids. Germline V gives CDR1 LGHDT, CDR2 YNNKEL (reference sequence).

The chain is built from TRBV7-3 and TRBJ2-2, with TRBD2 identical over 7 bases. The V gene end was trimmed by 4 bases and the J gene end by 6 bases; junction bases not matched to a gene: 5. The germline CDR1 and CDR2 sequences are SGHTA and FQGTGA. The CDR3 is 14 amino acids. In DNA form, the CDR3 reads TGTGCCAGCAGCTCATCGGGGGGAGCCGGGGAGCTGTTTTTT. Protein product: CASSSSGGAGELFF.

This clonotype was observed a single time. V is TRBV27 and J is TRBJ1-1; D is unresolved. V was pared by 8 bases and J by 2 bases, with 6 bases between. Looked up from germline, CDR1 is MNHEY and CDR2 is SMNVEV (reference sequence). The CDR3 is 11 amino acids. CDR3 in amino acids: CASLRNTEAFF. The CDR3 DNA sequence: TGTGCCAGCTTACGAAACACTGAAGCTTTCTTT.

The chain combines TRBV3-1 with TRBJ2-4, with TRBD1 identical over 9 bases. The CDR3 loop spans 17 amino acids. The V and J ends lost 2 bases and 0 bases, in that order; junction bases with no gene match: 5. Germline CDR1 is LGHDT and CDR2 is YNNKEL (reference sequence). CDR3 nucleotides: TGTGCCAGCAGCCAATCCGGGACAGGGTTAGCCAAAAACATTCAGTACTTC. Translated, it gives CASSQSGTGLAKNIQYF. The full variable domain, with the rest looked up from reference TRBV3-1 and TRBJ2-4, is DTAVSQTPKYLVTQMGNDKSIKCEQNLGHDTMYWYKQDSKKFLKIMFSYNNKELIINETVPNRFSPKSPDKAHLNLHINSLELGDSAVYFCASSQSGTGLAKNIQYFGAGTRLSVL.

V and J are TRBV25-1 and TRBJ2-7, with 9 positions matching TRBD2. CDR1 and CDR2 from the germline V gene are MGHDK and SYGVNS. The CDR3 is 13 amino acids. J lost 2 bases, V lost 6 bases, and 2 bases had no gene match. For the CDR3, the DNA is TGTGCCAGCAGGCCTAGCGGGACCTACGAGCAGTACTTC. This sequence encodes CASRPSGTYEQYF.

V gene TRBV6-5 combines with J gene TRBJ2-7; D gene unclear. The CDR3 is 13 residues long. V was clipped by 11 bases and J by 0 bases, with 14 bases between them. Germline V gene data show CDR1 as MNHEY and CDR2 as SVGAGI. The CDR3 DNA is TGTGCCGCAGCGCCGGGTGGCTCCTACGAGCAGTACTTC. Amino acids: CAAAPGGSYEQYF.